This T cell receptor beta chain was captured in a study of T cells in Graves' hyperthyroidism and ophthalmopathy. This clonotype was counted between two and nine times. Its target is unknown. Study conclusions and caveats: The model anticipated ophthalmopathy a median about six months pre-onset. Blood samples included most of the expanded thyroid clonotypes exceeding 0.001.

The authors obtained PBMCs from more than 8 ml of fresh peripheral blood. RNA transcripts yielded amplified TCR beta CDR3 regions. A set of HTBI primers served as the primers for a first-round RT-PCR of the TCR CDR3. TCRdb analysed the multiplex PCR reads with MiXCR anew, one entry per CDR3 protein. Of around 700,000 distinct CDR3 sequences listed, around 20% are singletons. The germline CDR1 and CDR2 sequences are SGHRS and YFSETQ. V trimming: 4 bases; J trimming: 7 bases; junction bases outside the gene matches: 6. The CDR3 totals 14 residues. The TCR was taken from a woman aged 50 to 65 with Graves' hyperthyroidism that later progressed to Graves' ophthalmopathy. The sequencing input was blood. The chain couples TRBV5-1 to TRBJ2-4, with 9 bases lining up with TRBD1. The CDR3 bases are TGCGCCAGCAGCAGGGGACAGGGTGGGAACATTCAGTACTTC. Residues: CASSRGQGGNIQYF.